This TCR beta chain came from a study of early T cells in non-severe SARS-CoV-2 infection. Background on the study: Chains were not paired, and sequencing was done on bulk RNA from unsorted whole blood.

This CDR3 is built from 15 residues. V trimming: 4 bases; J trimming: 2 bases; junction bases outside the gene matches: 5. Germline V gives CDR1 SGHNT, CDR2 YENEEA. Overall study findings and caveats: There was a bias toward anti-spike CD8 responses in VDJdb matching, which missed private and CD4 specificities.

With respect to this clonotype: The antigen is not known.

Researchers tagged individual cDNA molecules with unique molecular identifiers. TCRdb independently ran MiXCR on the 5' RACE reads; one entry per CDR3 protein. The table lists 55,000 to 65,000 distinct CDR3 sequences, about 10% of them singletons. The sequence derives from an adult who was a healthcare worker with PCR-confirmed SARS-CoV-2 infection or an uninfected control (not recorded which). The chain couples TRBV11-3 to TRBJ2-1; 7 bases match TRBD1. The specimen sequenced was whole blood. The CDR3 reads CASSSRQGPYNEQFF. The CDR3 region has the DNA TGTGCCAGCAGCTCTCGACAGGGTCCCTACAATGAGCAGTTCTTC.